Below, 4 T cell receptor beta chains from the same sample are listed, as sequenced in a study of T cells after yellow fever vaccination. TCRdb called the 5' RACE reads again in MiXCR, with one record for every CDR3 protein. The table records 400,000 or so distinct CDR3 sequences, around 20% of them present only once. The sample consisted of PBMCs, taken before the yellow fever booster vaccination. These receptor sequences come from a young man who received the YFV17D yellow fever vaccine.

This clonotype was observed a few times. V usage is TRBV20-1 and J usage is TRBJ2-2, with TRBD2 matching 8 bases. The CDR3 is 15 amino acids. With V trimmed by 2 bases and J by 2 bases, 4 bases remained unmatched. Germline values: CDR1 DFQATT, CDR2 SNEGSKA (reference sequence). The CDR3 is CSARFRGGNTGELFF. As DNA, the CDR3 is TGCAGTGCTAGATTCCGGGGGGGTAACACCGGGGAGCTGTTTTTT.

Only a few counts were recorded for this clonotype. CDR3 sequence reads: CASSYVSEKLFF. CDR3 sequence (DNA): TGTGCCAGCAGTTACGTGAGTGAAAAACTGTTTTTT. The rearrangement joins TRBV6-2 or TRBV6-3 to TRBJ1-4; D is uncertain. Trimming took off 2 bases at V and 7 bases at J, with 5 bases between the two ends. CDR3 length: 12 amino acids. Germline CDR1 reads MNHEY; CDR2 reads SVGEGT.

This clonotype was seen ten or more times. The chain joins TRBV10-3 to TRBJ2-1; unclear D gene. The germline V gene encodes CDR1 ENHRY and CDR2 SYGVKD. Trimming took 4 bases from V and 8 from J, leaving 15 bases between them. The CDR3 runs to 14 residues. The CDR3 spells CAISALRPVDEQFF. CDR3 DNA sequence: TGTGCCATCAGTGCTTTGCGGCCGGTAGATGAGCAGTTCTTC.

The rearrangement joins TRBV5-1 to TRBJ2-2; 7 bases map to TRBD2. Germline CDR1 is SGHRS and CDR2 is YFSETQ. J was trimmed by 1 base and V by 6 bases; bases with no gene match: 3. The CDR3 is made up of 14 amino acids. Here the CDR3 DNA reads TGCGCCAGCATCCCGGGAGGGAACACCGGGGAGCTGTTTTTT. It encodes CASIPGGNTGELFF.